This T cell receptor beta chain was recovered during a study of cytomegalovirus exposure and HLA in healthy donors (dated by TCRdb to about 2017). The study in broad terms: A later analysis indicated that the roughly 130 validation repertoires were generated on the platform also employed for the 666 repertoires of the first cohort. The study aimed to test whether signatures of past pathogen exposure could be identified by cataloging public T cell receptors. A separate validation cohort of about 110 different subjects was used in addition to the roughly 670-subject first cohort. To predict cytomegalovirus infection status, the study combined high-throughput TCR immunosequencing, statistical association of individual TCRs with disease status, and machine learning. Broader findings and caveats from the paper: In a later analysis, TCRs clustered in the first cohort were found to also tend to co-occur in the 120 or so validation repertoires, with around 94% of cluster scores above 0. A later analysis lacked HLA typing for the validation cohort, so it scored co-occurrence in that cohort across all 120 or so repertoires. Across donors, most TCR sequences were observed very rarely, whereas some public TCRs were present in many individuals. In vitro tests confirmed that a few of the cytomegalovirus-associated TCR beta chains recognize cytomegalovirus antigens. The classifier was reported to diagnose cytomegalovirus status with high specificity and sensitivity in both the original cohort and the validation cohort. The authors suggested that the approach could potentially be extended to other disease states and immunological phenotypes. A total of 150 to 200 TCR beta chains were listed by the study as associated with cytomegalovirus.

CDR1 and CDR2 are drawn from the germline V gene: MGHDK, SYGVNS. The germline V end is reduced by 6 bases and the J end by 2 bases; junction bases left unmatched: 8. Taken from cysteine to phenylalanine, the CDR3 has 15 residues. Solely the CDR3 DNA is kept, with 45 bases framed from the first base. About this clone: This clone's antigen is unknown. Base qualities are not recorded, but no much larger clone differs from it by a single base.

Library construction relied on the immunoSEQ multiplex PCR assay. Under the source paper's analysis protocol: A statistical classification framework was developed to diagnose cytomegalovirus status using the catalog of TCR beta chain sequences. TCRdb retrieved this table from immuneACCESS and kept in-frame rearrangements only. Not all clones are present; in checked studies, unresolved V genes account for under half, and no reason is known for the remainder. V and J calls and clone size are copied from that table; D and trimming were computed from the DNA. This sample has tens of thousands of clones in its table, and approximately 96% of those were observed once. Of the sample, about 1.5% is held by the ten largest clones. Donors formed part of the validation cohort, which comprised 120 subjects and was distinct from the first cohort of under 850 subjects.

The receptor was isolated from a woman under 30 in good health and CMV-seropositive. Sequencing was performed on PBMCs. Recombination connected TRBV25-1 to TRBJ2-7; TRBD1 matches 9 bases in the middle. The DNA sequence is TGTGCCAGCAGCCCCCCGGACAGGGGAACCTACGAGCAGTACTTC. The encoded protein is CASSPPDRGTYEQYF.